In its sample, the clone carrying this T cell receptor beta chain was seen a few times. Its antigen is still unknown. TCRdb reanalysed the 5' RACE reads using MiXCR and keeps one entry per CDR3 protein. The sample records fewer than 80,000 distinct CDR3 sequences, 20% to 25% being singletons. Notes on the study in general: Tumor memory CD4+ T cell TCR gene usage clustered with blood and lymph node memory CD4+ cells and lymph node naive CD4+ cells.

The CDR3 length is 17 residues. V shed 6 bases, J shed 0 bases, and the junction held 8 bases outside the gene matches. Germline V gene lookup returns CDR1 MNHEY and CDR2 SVGAGI. The sequence derives from a female donor with breast cancer. The genes are TRBV6-5 and TRBJ2-6; 7 nucleotides align to TRBD1. Sequencing was carried out using memory CD4+ T cells sorted from a lymph node. Regarding subset: memory CD4+ T cells, CD4+CD45RO+CD25-. The CDR3 DNA reads TGTGCCAGCAGACAAAGCGCAGGGGGCTCTGGGGCCAACGTCCTGACTTTC. Amino acid sequence: CASRQSAGGSGANVLTF.